This T cell receptor (beta chain) originates from a study of spatial heterogeneity in lung cancer. The study tagged each TCR cDNA molecule with a unique molecular identifier. TCRdb reprocessed the 5' RACE reads via MiXCR and lists one record per CDR3 protein. The sample records 7,800 or so distinct CDR3 sequences, around 8.4% being singletons. Study conclusions and caveats: Tumoral mutation counts were tracked by counts of expanded intratumoral alpha and beta TCRs.

This clonotype counts as medium-sized. Its specificity is unknown. Because this beta chain is a stray read in a library intended to capture alpha chains, its abundance should not be given much weight. This CDR3 is built from 14 residues. With V trimmed by 7 bases and J by 7 bases, 4 bases remained unmatched. Germline CDR1 MNHNS, CDR2 SASEGT. Time point of the sample: sample taken at primary tumor resection. The donor population consisted of approximately 79 patients with untreated, early-stage non-small cell lung cancer. Researchers sequenced whole RNA taken from tumor, nontumor lung or frozen PBMC without sorting.

This clonotype was sampled from a male donor with early-stage non-small cell lung cancer. The sample was lung tumor tissue, taken at surgery. The V gene is TRBV6-1, the J gene TRBJ2-1; 13 bases map to TRBD2. CDR3 DNA sequence: TGTGCCAGCACCGGGACTAGCGGGAAAAATGAGCAGTTCTTC. Encoded protein: CASTGTSGKNEQFF.